This TCR beta chain emerged from a study of beta chain features in type 1 diabetes (dated 2018 in TCRdb). For the study in its entirety: Patients and healthy donors did not differ in mean age, gender distribution, total cell number or subset yield. A total of approximately 99,000,000 sorted cells were examined across all samples, and RNA yield correlated strongly with the number of cells per subset. The study compared the TCRB repertoires of sorted circulating CD4+ T cell subsets in recently diagnosed type 1 diabetes patients with those in matched healthy donors. Naive and central memory subsets were obtained from all 30 or so donors, but regulatory and stem cell-like memory subsets were isolated from only 8 patients and roughly eight healthy donors. Overall results and qualifications from the work: Naive, central memory and regulatory TCRB repertoires appeared to be more alike among patients than among healthy donors. Type 1 diabetes patients showed a moderate but significant shortening of TCRB CDR3 length in all four CD4+ subsets. Because cDNA was sequenced instead of genomic DNA, highly expressing activated cells could be over-represented, though the groups showed no difference in activation or CD3 levels. Fewer insertions and more nucleotide deletions at VDJ recombination sites were observed in patients with type 1 diabetes, implying thymic rearrangement abnormalities. Shorter templates might have been favored by PCR, but patient and control samples were amplified and corrected together, so both groups would have been affected equally by any skew. Only small numbers of individuals were included in the HLA sub-analyses, which left unresolved whether HLA type had any influence on TCRB rearrangement.

On this clone: Its antigen target is currently unknown. Base qualities are not provided; no much larger clone lies one nucleotide away.

The entire amount of isolated RNA was reverse transcribed using the High Capacity cDNA Reverse Transcription Kit, so the sequenced TCRB transcripts were expressed ones. Deep immunoSEQ sequencing was performed on naive, central memory and regulatory T cell samples, with an average of roughly 3.3 million total reads per sample. After sorted cells were lysed in RLT buffer, RNA was extracted with DNase-treated RNeasy Micro or Mini kits, with the choice depending on cell number. To prevent cross-contamination, each cell subset was processed individually, whereas patient and healthy donor samples were processed jointly. The immunoSEQ multiplex PCR was used to amplify TCRB sequences from cDNA, yielding 87-bp fragments that span the CDR3 region. Amplicons were sequenced on the Illumina HiSeq platform. The published analysis was carried out like this. PCR bias was corrected computationally using synthetic template baselines, and reads within Hamming distance 2 were collapsed, with unmergeable singletons discarded. Reads were aligned against IMGT to assign V, D and J genes, CDR3 length and insertions or deletions at six rearrangement sites. Within each subset, clonotype counts were normalized to the number of sorted cells before true diversity and Gini coefficients were calculated with the tcR R package. Repertoire sharing was quantified using the overlap coefficient calculated on TCRB nucleotide sequences. As a proxy for the pre-selection repertoire, out-of-frame TCRB sequences from naive cells were analyzed. In TCRdb, the immuneACCESS table is reduced to in-frame sequences with V and J assigned. These tables do not hold every clone; where another copy was compared, an unresolved V gene accounts for under half, and the others remain unexplained. V and J calls and clone size are those listed in that table; D and trimming were worked out from the DNA. This sample is represented by roughly 500,000 clones; about 30% of them were singletons. The ten largest clones capture 0.06% to 0.07% of the sample.

From each donor, a single peripheral blood sample of about 100 mL on average was drawn into heparinised tubes. Naive, central memory, regulatory and stem cell-like memory CD4+ T cells were sorted on a BD FACSAria II using a panel including CD45RO, CCR7, CD25, CD127, CD95 and CD27. Purity was above 98% for every sorted population. Right away, PBMCs were isolated by Lymphoprep density gradient centrifugation and were stained directly, with no culture step. So that batch effects would be minimized, each experiment stained and sorted samples in pairs, pairing one healthy donor with one patient. The sequencing input was naive CD4+ T cells from blood. The meaning of the sample's cell subset or site label: true naive CD4+ T cells. This TCR derives from a young man in good health.

The DNA is as follows: TGTGCCAGCAGCGGTGCGGGAGCCTCCTACAATGAGCAGTTCTTC. It encodes CASSGAGASYNEQFF. This receptor chain uses TRBV6-5 and TRBJ2-1, with TRBD2 identical over 7 junction bases. V is pruned by 6 bases and J by 0 bases, leaving 5 bases of the junction without a gene match. Its CDR3 holds 15 amino acids, cysteine through phenylalanine. Only CDR3 DNA is held: 45 bases, read in frame from base 1. CDR1 MNHEY and CDR2 SVGAGI were looked up in the germline V gene.